These T cell receptor beta chains were read from a single sample in a study of radiation and T cells in renal cell carcinoma. Repertoires were generated with immunoSEQ multiplex PCR, while TCRdb's copy carries only in-frame clones and drops some. The table has about 21,000 clones, nearly 80% seen once. Sequenced material: blood, taken from a patient whose treatment included radiotherapy and nephrectomy. These receptor sequences come from a man between 60 and 75 years old with renal cell carcinoma. Each CDR3 is given with its conserved first and last residue. The D gene is left open where the match is weak. For some rows the clone size is stated as once, few or many, or as a class when expanded; others skip it.

j_gene,d_gene,abundance,v_gene,CDR3aa,CDR3nt
TRBJ2-3,.,.,TRBV29-1,CSVDRGQDTQYF,TGCAGCGTTGACCGGGGTCAGGATACGCAGTATTTT
TRBJ1-1,.,.,TRBV2,CASSYTEGGEAFF,TGTGCCAGCAGTTACACAGAAGGGGGTGAAGCTTTCTTT
TRBJ2-1,.,.,TRBV7-3,CASSAGGPEQFF,TGTGCCAGCAGCGCAGGGGGGCCTGAGCAGTTCTTC
TRBJ2-3,TRBD2,.,TRBV11-2,CASSFGVPGLEYF,TGTGCCAGCAGTTTCGGCGTACCGGGACTAGAGTATTTT
TRBJ2-4,.,once,TRBV11-2,CASSLVQGSNIQYF,TGTGCCAGCAGCTTAGTTCAGGGAAGCAACATTCAGTACTTC
TRBJ2-7,TRBD1,.,TRBV9,CASSVAGGGQGSYEQYF,TGTGCCAGCAGCGTAGCTGGTGGTGGACAGGGGTCCTACGAGCAGTACTTC
TRBJ2-6,.,once,TRBV27,CASSFLSVPSGANVLTF,TGTGCCAGCAGTTTCTTGTCAGTCCCCTCTGGGGCCAACGTCCTGACTTTC
TRBJ2-7,.,.,TRBV29-1,CSVGGLSSYEQYF,TGCAGCGTGGGGGGCCTGAGCTCCTACGAGCAGTACTTC
TRBJ2-3,TRBD2,.,TRBV18,CASSRGLAGTTDTQYF,TGTGCCAGCTCACGCGGACTAGCGGGGACCACAGATACGCAGTATTTT
TRBJ2-6,.,once,TRBV2,CASSGRPTSGANVLTF,TGTGCCAGCAGTGGTAGGCCTACCTCTGGGGCCAACGTCCTGACTTTC
TRBJ2-4,TRBD1,.,TRBV7-2,CASSFDRVSAKNIQYF,TGTGCCAGCAGCTTCGACAGGGTTTCGGCCAAAAACATTCAGTACTTC
TRBJ2-1,TRBD2,.,TRBV18,CASSPTGTSGYNEQFF,TGTGCCAGCTCACCCACAGGGACTAGCGGTTACAATGAGCAGTTCTTC
TRBJ2-2,TRBD2,.,TRBV7-6,CASSLAASGSTGELFF,TGTGCCAGCAGCTTAGCGGCTAGCGGGAGCACCGGGGAGCTGTTTTTT
TRBJ2-2,TRBD1,.,TRBV19,CASSIPGTGRTGELFF,TGTGCCAGTAGTATCCCCGGGACAGGGCGCACCGGGGAGCTGTTTTTT
TRBJ2-3,TRBD2,.,TRBV9,CAREWIAGWTDTQYF,TGTGCCAGAGAGTGGATAGCGGGTTGGACAGATACGCAGTATTTT
TRBJ1-1,.,few,TRBV7-9,CASSLDPYRDGLEAFF,TGTGCCAGCAGCTTGGATCCATACAGAGACGGGCTTGAAGCTTTCTTT
TRBJ2-5,.,.,TRBV15,CATSSRTDGETQYF,TGTGCCACCAGCTCTCGGACAGACGGGGAGACCCAGTACTTC
TRBJ1-3,TRBD1,.,TRBV2,CASGQGNTIYF,TGTGCCAGCGGACAGGGGAACACCATATATTTT
TRBJ2-1,.,.,TRBV9,CASTQQPDSNEQFF,TGTGCCAGCACACAACAACCGGACAGCAATGAGCAGTTCTTC
TRBJ1-1,.,few,TRBV6-5,CASSPLKNTEAFF,TGTGCCAGCAGTCCGCTAAAAAACACTGAAGCTTTCTTT
TRBJ2-7,TRBD2,.,TRBV2,CASSGTRLYEQYF,TGTGCCAGCAGTGGGACTAGACTTTACGAGCAGTACTTC
TRBJ1-5,.,once,TRBV19,CASSTRVSQPQHF,TGTGCCAGTAGTACGCGGGTTTCACAGCCCCAGCATTTT
TRBJ1-2,.,.,TRBV11-2,CASSNFAAGGANYGYTF,TGTGCCAGCAGCAACTTCGCGGCGGGGGGAGCTAACTATGGCTACACCTTC
TRBJ1-4,.,.,TRBV5-4,CASSLVPRGSKLFF,TGTGCCAGCAGCTTGGTACCTCGTGGCTCCAAACTGTTTTTT
TRBJ2-7,TRBD2,medium-sized,TRBV7-9,CASSPEGLAGFEQYF,TGTGCCAGCAGCCCTGAAGGGCTAGCGGGATTCGAGCAGTACTTC
TRBJ2-5,.,.,TRBV5-1,CASSLGQIETQYF,TGCGCCAGCAGCTTGGGACAGATCGAGACCCAGTACTTC
TRBJ1-4,.,.,TRBV27,CASSFDPFANEKLFF,TGTGCCAGCAGTTTTGACCCCTTTGCTAATGAAAAACTGTTTTTT
TRBJ2-3,TRBD2,.,TRBV14,CAGGRRRSPFTDTQYF,TGTGCTGGCGGGAGGAGACGGTCACCCTTCACAGATACGCAGTATTTT
TRBJ1-1,.,.,TRBV19,CASSRQGMNTEAFF,TGTGCCAGTAGTCGTCAGGGCATGAACACTGAAGCTTTCTTT
TRBJ2-7,.,.,TRBV6-5,CASSYSFIATYEQYF,TGTGCCAGCAGTTACTCGTTTATAGCTACCTACGAGCAGTACTTC
TRBJ2-7,.,.,TRBV29-1,CSAHGLPRESSYEQYF,TGCAGCGCCCACGGGCTTCCCAGGGAAAGCTCCTACGAGCAGTACTTC
TRBJ2-7,.,.,TRBV18,CASSPPQGGNEQYF,TGTGCCAGCTCACCACCACAGGGAGGGAACGAGCAGTACTTC
TRBJ2-1,.,.,TRBV4-2,CASSQEPAGSSYNEQFF,TGTGCCAGCAGCCAAGAGCCCGCGGGTAGCTCCTACAATGAGCAGTTCTTC
TRBJ2-6,.,.,TRBV7-2,CASSHPSSGANVLTF,TGTGCCAGCAGCCATCCAAGCTCTGGGGCCAACGTCCTGACTTTC
TRBJ2-5,.,.,TRBV7-9,CASSFGDRSQETQYF,TGTGCCAGCAGCTTTGGGGACCGAAGTCAAGAGACCCAGTACTTC